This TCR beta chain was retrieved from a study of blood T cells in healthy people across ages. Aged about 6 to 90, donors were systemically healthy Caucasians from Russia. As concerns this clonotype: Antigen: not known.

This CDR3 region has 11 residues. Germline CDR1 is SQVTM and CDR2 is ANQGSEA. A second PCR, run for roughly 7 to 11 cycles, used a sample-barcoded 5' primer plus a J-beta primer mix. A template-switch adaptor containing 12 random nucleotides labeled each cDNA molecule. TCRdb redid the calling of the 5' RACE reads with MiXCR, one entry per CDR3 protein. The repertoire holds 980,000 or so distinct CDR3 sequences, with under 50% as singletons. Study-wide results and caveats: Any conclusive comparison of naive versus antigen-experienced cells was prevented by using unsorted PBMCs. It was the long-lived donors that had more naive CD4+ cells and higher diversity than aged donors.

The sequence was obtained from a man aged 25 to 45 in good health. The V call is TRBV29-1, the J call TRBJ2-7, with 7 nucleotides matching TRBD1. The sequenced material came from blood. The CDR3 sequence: CSVLQGWEQYF. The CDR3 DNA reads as TGCAGTGTGTTACAGGGGTGGGAGCAGTACTTC.